This T cell receptor beta chain comes out of a study of shared clonotypes between healthy human individuals. Clones were sequenced by immunoSEQ multiplex PCR, and TCRdb holds only the in-frame ones, with some missing. The table records roughly 2 million clones, around 95% of them present only once. As for this clone: Its antigen is undetermined.

The ends lost 10 bases at V and 3 bases at J; junction bases unmatched: 9. CDR1 is LNHDA and CDR2 is SQIVND in the germline V gene (reference sequence). This CDR3 region has 14 residues. Findings of the study overall: The sharing of 4% to 5.5% of naive CD4 clonotypes was seen across a few donors.

What was sequenced was naive CD4+ T cells sorted from blood. Stated subset: CD45RA+ positively selected. This clonotype was obtained from a man aged 18 to 29 in good health. The V and J genes are TRBV19 and TRBJ2-7; 10 bases align to TRBD1. DNA of the CDR3: TGTGCCACTGAGACCGGGACAGGGGACTACGAGCAGTACTTC. Protein product: CATETGTGDYEQYF.